Below are 16 T cell receptor beta chains sequenced from a single sample in a study of blood T cell repertoires in COVID-19. Assay: immunoSEQ multiplex PCR; the TCRdb copy retains only in-frame clones and omits some. Here the sample spans under 350,000 clones, about 86% being singletons. Sequenced sample: PBMCs or T cells enriched from blood (not recorded which). The receptors here all came from a woman between 40 and 50 years old with acute COVID-19.

This chain's CDR3 is CSVEARGYEQYF. As DNA, the CDR3 is TGCAGCGTTGAAGCGCGGGGTTACGAGCAGTACTTC. The genes are TRBV29-1 and TRBJ2-7, with D possibly being TRBD2 (6 bases). The CDR3 loop spans 12 amino acids. Trimming removed 1 base at V and 4 bases at J, with 8 bases between. CDR1 is SQVTM, CDR2 ANQGSEA, per germline.

This clone was counted a single time. This chain joins TRBV10-2 and TRBJ2-1; D ambiguous. Germline values: CDR1 WSHSY, CDR2 SAAADI. The CDR3 totals 11 residues. V lost 4 bases to trimming and J lost 9 bases, with 7 bases between them. CDR3 sequence: CASSGRVEQFF. The CDR3 DNA reads TGCGCCAGCAGTGGTCGGGTTGAGCAGTTCTTC.

This sequence joins TRBV9 and TRBJ2-5, with D possibly matching TRBD1 (5 bases). The CDR3 runs to 14 residues. Germline CDR1 reads SGDLS; CDR2 reads YYNGEE. The ends were cut back, 2 bases at V and 5 bases at J, with 13 bases in the middle. DNA of the CDR3: TGTGCCAGCAGCGTTGACGGACAACGGGAGACCCAGTACTTC. It encodes CASSVDGQRETQYF.

The chain uses TRBV11-2 and TRBJ2-2; D ambiguous. The CDR3 runs 13 residues. The ends were cut back, 1 base at V and 5 bases at J, with 5 bases in the middle. From germline, CDR1 is SGHAT and CDR2 FQNNGV. The CDR3 DNA reads TGTGCCAGCAGCTTAGTACTGACCGGGGAGCTGTTTTTT. Amino acids: CASSLVLTGELFF.

The rearrangement uses TRBV19 and TRBJ1-2; D is possibly TRBD1 (6 bases). V dropped 10 bases and J dropped 6 bases, with 18 bases sitting between them. CDR3 length: 13 residues. Germline V gene sequence: CDR1 LNHDA, CDR2 SQIVND (reference sequence). The CDR3 sequence is CATLRVQGDGYTF. The CDR3 bases are TGTGCCACCCTTAGAGTACAGGGAGATGGCTACACCTTC. The full variable domain, rest sourced from reference TRBV19 and TRBJ1-2, is DGGITQSPKYLFRKEGQNVTLSCEQNLNHDAMYWYRQDPGQGLRLIYYSQIVNDFQKGDIAEGYSVSREKKESFPLTVTSAQKNPTAFYLCATLRVQGDGYTFGSGTRLTVV.

This chain uses TRBV5-1 with TRBJ2-1; D not certain. V lost 0 bases and J lost 2, with 9 bases in between. Germline V gene lookup returns CDR1 SGHRS and CDR2 YFSETQ. This CDR3 contains 15 residues. CDR3 region: CASSLDGYAYNEQFF. As DNA, the CDR3 is TGCGCCAGCAGCTTGGACGGGTATGCCTACAATGAGCAGTTCTTC. The full variable domain, completed using reference TRBV5-1 and TRBJ2-1, is KAGVTQTPRYLIKTRGQQVTLSCSPISGHRSVSWYQQTPGQGLQFLFEYFSETQRNKGNFPGRFSGRQFSNSRSEMNVSTLELGDSALYLCASSLDGYAYNEQFFGPGTRLTVL.

The rearrangement links TRBV6-5 to TRBJ2-7, with 7 bases matching TRBD1. Germline CDR1 MNHEY, CDR2 SVGAGI. With 7 bases clipped from V and 3 bases from J, the junction kept 9 bases outside the gene matches. The CDR3 runs 14 residues. The CDR3 sequence: CASIGGLGIYEQYF. DNA for the CDR3: TGTGCCAGCATAGGGGGCCTCGGTATCTACGAGCAGTACTTC.

This chain uses TRBV27 with TRBJ1-5; D ambiguous. This CDR3 spans 16 amino acids. The germline V gene has CDR1 MNHEY and CDR2 SMNVEV (reference sequence). Trimming pared 1 base from V and 0 bases from J, leaving 10 bases between. In DNA, the CDR3 is TGTGCCAGCAGTTTATGGGCAGATAATAGCAATCAGCCCCAGCATTTT. It yields the protein CASSLWADNSNQPQHF.

CDR3 protein: CASSRTGETQYF. CDR3 coding DNA: TGTGCCAGCAGCCGTACAGGGGAGACCCAGTACTTC. The rearrangement links TRBV6-2 or TRBV6-3 to TRBJ2-5, with D perhaps TRBD1 (6 bases). V gave up 6 bases and J gave up 5 bases, with 10 bases separating them. CDR1 is MNHEY, CDR2 SVGEGT, per germline. The CDR3 is made up of 12 amino acids.

CDR3: CASSPSRTGLNQPQHF. CDR3 DNA: TGTGCCAGCTCACCATCAAGGACAGGGCTTAATCAGCCCCAGCATTTT. The chain carries TRBV18 and TRBJ1-5, with 8 bases that match TRBD1. J was trimmed by 4 bases and V by 2 bases; bases with no gene match: 7. Per germline, CDR1 KGHSH and CDR2 LQKENI. The CDR3 consists of 16 residues.

The sample holds a few counts of this clone. V usage is TRBV10-3 and J usage is TRBJ2-1; D call uncertain. V lost 4 bases, J lost 7 bases, and 8 bases lay in between. This CDR3 is built from 12 residues. Germline CDR1 ENHRY, CDR2 SYGVKD. In DNA, the CDR3 is TGTGCCATCAGTGTAAACGCGAATGAGCAGTTCTTC. This gives the protein CAISVNANEQFF.

The chain joins TRBV5-4 to TRBJ1-4, with D perhaps matching TRBD1 (6 bases). Germline assignment: CDR1 SGHNT and CDR2 YYREEE (reference sequence). Trimming shortened V by 4 bases and J by 2 bases, and 15 bases separated the two germline ends. This CDR3 spans 16 amino acids. The CDR3 bases are TGTGCCAGCAGCGAAGGGGGGGGCTCCACTAATGAAAAACTGTTTTTT. Its protein is CASSEGGGSTNEKLFF.

This clone was recorded once. The rearrangement links TRBV2 to TRBJ2-7, with D unresolved. Trimming stripped 9 bases from V and 4 bases from J, with 10 bases between. There are 11 residues in the CDR3. Germline V gene sequence: CDR1 SNHLY, CDR2 FYNNEI. The CDR3, as DNA: TGTGCCAGTGCCGTCCAGTACGAGCAGTACTTC. It translates to CASAVQYEQYF.

This clone is a singleton in its sample. This rearrangement joins TRBV12-2 to TRBJ1-5; the table's D call, TRBD1, was not checked against the DNA. TRBV12-2 is given as a pseudogene. This CDR3 spans 15 amino acids. As DNA, the CDR3 is TGTGCAAGTCGCATAGGACAGGGCCGTAATCAGCCCCAGCATTTT. The encoded protein is CASRIGQGRNQPQHF.

V gene TRBV27 combines with J gene TRBJ1-6; D is undetermined. Deletions cut 2 bases from V and 10 bases from J, with 12 bases between. This CDR3 is 14 amino acids long. Germline V gives CDR1 MNHEY, CDR2 SMNVEV (reference sequence). CDR3 protein: CASSLRRGLSPLHF. DNA for the CDR3: TGTGCCAGCAGTTTAAGGCGAGGGCTCTCACCCCTCCACTTT.

The gene calls are TRBV7-2 and TRBJ1-1; a possible D gene is TRBD1 (5 bases). Germline V gene data show CDR1 as SGHTA and CDR2 as FQGNSA. The CDR3 has 14 residues. The V end lost 1 base, the J end lost 1 base, and 7 bases lay between the germline ends. The CDR3 here is CASSLGQKNTEAFF. The CDR3 DNA follows: TGTGCCAGCAGCTTAGGACAGAAGAACACTGAAGCTTTCTTT.